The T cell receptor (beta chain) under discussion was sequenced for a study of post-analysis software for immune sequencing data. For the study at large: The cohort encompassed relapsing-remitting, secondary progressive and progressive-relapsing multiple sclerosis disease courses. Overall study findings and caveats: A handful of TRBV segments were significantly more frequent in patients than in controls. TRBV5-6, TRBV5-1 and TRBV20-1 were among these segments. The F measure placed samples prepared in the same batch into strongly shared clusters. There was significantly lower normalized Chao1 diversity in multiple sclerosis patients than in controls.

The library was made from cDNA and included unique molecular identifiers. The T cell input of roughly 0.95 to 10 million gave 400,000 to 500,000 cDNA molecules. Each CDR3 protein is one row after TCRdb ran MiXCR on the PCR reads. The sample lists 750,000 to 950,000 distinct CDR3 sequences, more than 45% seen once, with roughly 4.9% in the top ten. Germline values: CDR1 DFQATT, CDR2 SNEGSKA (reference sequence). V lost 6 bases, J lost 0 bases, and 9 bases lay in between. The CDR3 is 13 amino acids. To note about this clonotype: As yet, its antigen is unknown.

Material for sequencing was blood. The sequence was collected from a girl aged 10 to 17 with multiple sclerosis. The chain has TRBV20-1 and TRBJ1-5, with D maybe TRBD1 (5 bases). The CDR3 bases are TGCAGTGCACAGACAGATAGCAATCAGCCCCAGCATTTT. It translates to CSAQTDSNQPQHF.